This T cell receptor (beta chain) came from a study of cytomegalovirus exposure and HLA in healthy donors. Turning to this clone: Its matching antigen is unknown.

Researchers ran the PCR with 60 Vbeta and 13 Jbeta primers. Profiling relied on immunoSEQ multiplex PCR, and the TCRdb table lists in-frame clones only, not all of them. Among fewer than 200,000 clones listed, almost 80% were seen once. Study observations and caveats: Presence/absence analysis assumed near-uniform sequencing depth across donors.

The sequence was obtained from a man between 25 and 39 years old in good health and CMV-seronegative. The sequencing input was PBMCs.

CDR3 residues: CACLQKAGGYTDTQYF. CDR3 sequence (DNA): TGTGCCTGTTTACAGAAAGCGGGGGGCTACACAGATACGCAGTATTTT. The chain links TRBV30 to TRBJ2-3, with 9 bases identical to TRBD2. This CDR3 contains 16 residues. The germline CDR1 and CDR2 sequences are GTSNPN and SVGIG (reference sequence). V lost 6 bases, J lost 2 bases, and 12 bases stayed unmatched.